The TCR beta chain under discussion was sequenced for a study of blood T cell repertoires in COVID-19 (dated by TCRdb to the early 2020s). Regarding the study in general: Samples covering the acute and convalescent phases of COVID-19 were provided by collaborators in the United States, Italy and Spain. The material from the prospective study consisted of cDNA or gDNA derived from T cells, B-cell-depleted T cells, or PBMCs. Subjects who had been exposed to COVID-19, were actively infected with it, or had recovered from it provided the deeply sampled blood TCRbeta repertoires that made up the dataset. The repertoires were made available in a free public database intended to serve as a resource for research on the immune response to SARS-CoV-2. The samples were drawn from two sources: the first 160 participants of the ongoing ImmuneRACE study, and over 950 subjects contributed by 6 global collaborators. The sample metadata nearly always contained a de-identified subject ID, COVID-19 status, age in years and sex. Where HLA class I and class II types were available, the types were taken from metadata supplied by the sample provider, not from assay-based typing. Results and caveats for the whole study, not just this receptor: How much clinical and demographic metadata was included differed by source and by participant, and the metadata was provided uncurated.

Comment on this clone: It lacks a known antigen. Per-nucleotide qualities are absent, and no much larger clonotype sits a single base away.

Trimmed from V: 2 bases; trimmed from J: 7 bases; junction bases lacking a gene match: 13. For CDR1 and CDR2, the germline V gene lists MRHNA and SNTAGT. From cysteine to phenylalanine, the CDR3 is 16 amino acids long. The sequence is cut down to CDR3 DNA, 48 bases in frame from base 1. TCRbeta CDR3 regions were amplified from genomic DNA using the immunoSEQ Assay, a bias-controlled multiplex PCR. On the authors' methods: The number of nucleated cells in each sample was estimated from the amplification of reference gene primers within the assay. To quantify the absolute abundance of each unique TCRbeta CDR3 rearrangement, sequence reads were collapsed and filtered. Productive Simpson clonality was computed per sample as the square root of Simpson's diversity index over productive rearrangements. Not all clones reach the TCRdb copy of this immuneACCESS table, which keeps in-frame sequences only. Checked studies attribute under half of the gap to unresolved V genes and leave the rest unexplained. The V and J calls and clone size were taken over from that table, and D and trimming were inferred from the DNA. The sample yields over 350,000 clones; approximately 90% were counted once. The ten most abundant clones make up 4% to 5.5% of the sample.

Collaborating institutions collected whole blood in K2EDTA tubes following their own protocols. Collaborator samples were shipped for TCRbeta analysis as frozen whole blood, isolated PBMCs, or DNA extracted from either sample type. This clonotype was sampled from a woman in her 30s with acute or convalescent COVID-19. This sequence uses TRBV6-4 and TRBJ1-2; 7 of the junction bases match TRBD1. Material for sequencing was peripheral blood. The CDR3 has the sequence CASSDPGDREKGGYTF. The DNA is TGTGCCAGCAGTGACCCCGGCGACAGGGAAAAGGGTGGCTACACCTTC.